This T cell receptor (beta chain) was profiled in a study of blood T cell repertoires in COVID-19. Overall study context: Donors in the United States, Italy and Spain gave samples during acute or convalescent COVID-19. Sources were T cells, B-cell-depleted T cells, or PBMCs; the material itself was cDNA or gDNA.

A single count supports this clone. Original data processing: Reference gene primer amplification in the assay estimated nucleated cell counts. The method was immunoSEQ multiplex PCR; TCRdb's version includes in-frame clones alone and lacks a portion of them. D and trimming come from the DNA, and the V and J calls and clone size come from that table. The table has a few hundred thousand clones, more than 70% seen once. CDR3 length equals 15 residues. Germline V lookup: CDR1 SGHKS, CDR2 YYEKEE (reference sequence). The trim removed 4 bases at V and 8 bases at J, leaving 9 bases unmatched. The V gene is TRBV5-5, the J gene TRBJ1-4; TRBD1 aligns across 9 bases. Sequenced input: peripheral blood. This TCR came from a woman aged 50 to 65 who had recovered from COVID-19. The chain's CDR3 is CASSQQGASGEKLFF. CDR3 DNA sequence: TGTGCCAGCAGCCAACAGGGGGCTAGCGGAGAAAAACTGTTTTTT.